The 10 T cell receptor beta chains listed next were all sequenced from one sample in a study of regulatory T cells in long-lasting Graves disease. Time point reported: persistent/refractory GD, antithyroid drugs over 5 years with positive TRAb. TCR sequences were obtained from RNA taken from PBMCs. Arm-PCR of CDR3 regions with iRepertoire HTBI primers generated TCR beta libraries. TCRdb passed the multiplex PCR reads through MiXCR, listing each CDR3 protein once. The profile shows 400,000 to 500,000 distinct CDR3 sequences, approximately 22% of them singletons. The specimen was peripheral blood mononuclear cells (PBMCs), collected when the disease was refractory, from a patient treated with antithyroid drugs. Receptor source: a female donor with Graves disease.

This clonotype was observed many times. This chain links TRBV30 with TRBJ2-4; TRBD1 matches 8 bases. V was clipped by 2 bases and J by 4 bases; unmatched bases: 7. This CDR3 contains 15 residues. Germline lookup yields CDR1 GTSNPN and CDR2 SVGIG (reference sequence). This CDR3 is CAWSPGTGLKNIQYF. The CDR3 DNA follows: TGTGCCTGGAGTCCTGGGACAGGCCTAAAAAACATTCAGTACTTC.

The rearrangement links TRBV28 to TRBJ1-1; possibly TRBD1 for D (5 bases). CDR3 length: 20 residues. V was cut by 9 bases and J by 0 bases, with 32 bases left in between. Germline values: CDR1 MDHEN, CDR2 SYDVKM. The CDR3 region has the DNA TGTGCCAGTGGATGGGACGCAGGTCCGCGGACGGGCCATATGAACACTGAAGCTTTCTTT. Protein sequence: CASGWDAGPRTGHMNTEAFF.

This clonotype came up many times. The J gene is TRBJ1-2, the V gene TRBV2; 12 positions match TRBD1. The CDR3 extends over 15 amino acids. From germline, CDR1 is SNHLY and CDR2 FYNNEI. Trimming removed 5 bases from V and 7 bases from J; junction bases left unmatched: 8. This CDR3 reads CASSPTRDRGLGYTF. CDR3 DNA sequence: TGTGCCAGCAGTCCAACCCGGGACAGGGGGCTTGGCTACACCTTC. The full variable domain, completed using reference TRBV2 and TRBJ1-2, is EPEVTQTPSHQVTQMGQEVILRCVPISNHLYFYWYRQILGQKVEFLVSFYNNEISEKSEIFDDQFSVERPDGSNFTLKIRSTKLEDSAMYFCASSPTRDRGLGYTFGSGTRLTVV.

The rearrangement uses TRBV30 and TRBJ2-7, with D maybe TRBD2 (6 bases). CDR1 and CDR2 from the germline V gene are GTSNPN and SVGIG (reference sequence). V shed 4 bases and J shed 5 bases, with 12 bases lying between them. This CDR3 contains 12 residues. The CDR3 loop is CAWTPEGHEQYF. The CDR3 bases are TGTGCCTGGACTCCGGAGGGGCACGAGCAGTACTTC.

This clonotype was detected many times. The chain recombines TRBV18 with TRBJ2-5; 7 bases match TRBD2. Trimming at V came to 1 base and at J to 0 bases, leaving 11 bases not matched to a gene. In germline, CDR1 is KGHSH, CDR2 LQKENI. There are 18 residues in the CDR3. The CDR3 loop is CASSPLETASGNQETQYF. The CDR3 DNA reads TGTGCCAGCTCACCACTCGAGACAGCGAGCGGGAACCAAGAGACCCAGTACTTC.

The chain employs TRBV10-3 and TRBJ2-3; 7 bases are shared with TRBD2. V was clipped by 4 bases and J by 3 bases; unmatched bases: 7. Germline V gene sequence: CDR1 ENHRY, CDR2 SYGVKD. The CDR3 covers 15 residues. The CDR3 DNA follows: TGTGCCATCAGTGGGGGAGGGGTTGGTACAGATACGCAGTATTTT. It encodes CAISGGGVGTDTQYF.

Points on this clonotype: A read error is possible here, since a much larger clone lies one base away. V is TRBV15 and J is TRBJ1-6, with TRBD1 identical over 8 bases. Germline loops: CDR1 LNHNV, CDR2 YYDKDF (reference sequence). The CDR3 contains 15 residues. As DNA, the CDR3 is TGTGCCACCAGCAGAAAAGGACAGGGCGGCTCACCCCTCCGCTTT. This encodes CATSRKGQGGSPLRF. Supplemented by reference TRBV15 and TRBJ1-6, the full variable domain reads DAMVIQNPRYQVTQFGKPVTLSCSQTLNHNVMYWYQQKSSQAPKLLFHYYDKDFNNEADTPDNFQSRRPNTSFCFLDIRSPGLGDTAMYLCATSRKGQGGSPLRFGNGTRLTVT.

This clonotype was counted a few times. An end of the junction differs from the germline gene, which may be a read error. V and J are TRBV6-1 and TRBJ2-2, with D perhaps matching TRBD2 (6 bases). The length of the CDR3 is 15 residues. CDR1 and CDR2 (germline): MNHNS, SASEGT. Here the CDR3 reads CASSRGTRNIGELFF. CDR3 DNA sequence: TGTGCCAGCAGTCGGGGGACTCGAAACATCGGGGAGCTGTTTTTT.

This chain connects TRBV4-1 to TRBJ2-5; the match to TRBD2 covers 7 bases. Gene TRBJ2-7 matches the end of the DNA better, so the J call may be wrong. From germline, CDR1 is MGHRA and CDR2 YSYEKL. This CDR3 region has 15 residues. CDR3 sequence: CASSQALAPLYEQYF. CDR3 in DNA: TGCGCCAGCAGCCAAGCACTAGCGCCCCTCTACGAGCAGTACTTC.

As to this clonotype: This clone may be a read error of a much larger clone one base away. V is TRBV19 and J is TRBJ2-7, with D perhaps matching TRBD1 or TRBD2 (6 bases each). V was trimmed by 7 bases and J by 6 bases, leaving 22 bases between them. The CDR3 consists of 15 residues. Germline loops: CDR1 LNHDA, CDR2 SQIVND (reference sequence). CDR3 loop: CASTPQQGGGGEQYF. CDR3 DNA: TGTGCCAGTACCCCACAACAGGGAGGAGGAGGCGAGCAGTACTTC.